This T cell receptor beta chain is drawn from a study of blood T cells in healthy people across ages. General observations from the study: The fall in TCR beta diversity per million T cells was roughly linear with age. Since the PBMCs were unsorted, naive and antigen-experienced cells could not be conclusively compared. In long-lived donors, naive CD4+ cell counts and diversity exceeded those of aged donors.

Regarding this clonotype: Its cognate antigen is unknown.

Every sample gave at least 5 micrograms of total RNA when it was extracted. V lost 5 bases to trimming and J lost 3 bases, with 11 bases between them. The V gene's germline CDR1 is SGHTA and CDR2 FQGNSA. The CDR3 runs 13 residues. Alongside a J-beta primer mix, a sample-barcoded 5' primer served in a second PCR lasting roughly 6 to 11 cycles. A single record per CDR3 protein comes from TCRdb applying MiXCR to the 5' RACE reads. The sample carries under 2,000,000 distinct CDR3 sequences, approximately 50% recorded once. The sample taken for sequencing was blood. J is TRBJ2-7 and V is TRBV7-2; D is perhaps TRBD1 (6 bases). The receptor was isolated from a woman in her thirties or forties in good health. The chain's CDR3 is CASSTRDNYEQYF. CDR3 bases: TGTGCCAGCAGCACCCGGGACAACTACGAGCAGTACTTC.